Listed below are T cell receptor beta chains from one sample, sequenced in a study of beta chain features in type 1 diabetes. Data came from immunoSEQ multiplex PCR; TCRdb stores just in-frame clones and leaves some out. Among roughly 150,000 clones listed, over 7.5% were seen once. The specimen sequenced was central memory CD4+ T cells from blood. These receptors were collected from a man younger than 35 in good health. CDR3s include the opening cysteine and the closing phenylalanine or tryptophan. The D gene is left open where the match is weak. Only some rows state a clone size, as once, few, many or a class for expanded clones.

TRBD2	TRBV7-2	TRBJ2-5	few	CASSLEGPASGVETQYF	TGTGCCAGCAGCTTAGAAGGGCCGGCTAGCGGGGTGGAGACCCAGTACTTC
TRBD1	TRBV2	TRBJ2-5	few	CASRRGQGETQYF	TGTGCCAGCAGGAGGGGACAGGGGGAGACCCAGTACTTC
NA	TRBV7-2	TRBJ2-5	few	CASSLVGDWGGETQYF	TGTGCCAGCAGCTTAGTCGGGGACTGGGGAGGAGAGACCCAGTACTTC
TRBD1	TRBV7-2	TRBJ2-7	NA	CASSFRDRVYEQYF	TGTGCCAGCAGCTTCAGGGACAGGGTCTACGAGCAGTACTTC
TRBD1	TRBV9	TRBJ1-4	NA	CASSVRGQGAEKLFF	TGTGCCAGCAGCGTGAGGGGACAGGGAGCTGAAAAACTGTTTTTT
NA	TRBV4-2	TRBJ2-5	NA	CASSSPTGGEETQYF	TGTGCCAGCAGCTCTCCTACCGGAGGGGAAGAGACCCAGTACTTC
NA	TRBV10-3	TRBJ1-6	many	CAISETLQGNSPLHF	TGTGCCATCAGTGAGACGCTACAGGGTAATTCACCCCTCCACTTT
NA	TRBV7-2	TRBJ1-2	many	CASSLATTDGYTF	TGTGCCAGCAGCTTAGCTACTACGGATGGCTACACCTTC
TRBD1	TRBV19	TRBJ2-3	many	CASAGQGARDTQYF	TGTGCCAGTGCTGGACAGGGGGCGAGAGATACGCAGTATTTT
NA	TRBV27	TRBJ2-1	NA	CASSLFRGETYNEQFF	TGTGCCAGCAGTTTATTCCGCGGGGAGACCTACAATGAGCAGTTCTTC
TRBD1	TRBV19	TRBJ1-1	few	CASTPDRGNTEAFF	TGTGCCAGTACTCCGGACAGGGGGAACACTGAAGCTTTCTTT
NA	TRBV25-1	TRBJ1-1	few	CASTPGGRAEAFF	TGTGCCAGCACTCCGGGGGGGAGAGCTGAAGCTTTCTTT
NA	TRBV7-2	TRBJ1-1	few	CASSPQGGGTRLFF	TGTGCCAGCAGCCCCCAGGGAGGGGGTACGAGGCTTTTCTTT
TRBD2	TRBV7-9	TRBJ2-1	many	CASSLATLAAVVYNEQFF	TGTGCCAGCAGCTTAGCGACGCTAGCGGCTGTGGTCTACAATGAGCAGTTCTTC
NA	TRBV7-2	TRBJ1-5	NA	CASSTGPSGNQPQHF	TGTGCCAGCAGCACAGGCCCCTCGGGCAATCAGCCCCAGCATTTT
TRBD1	TRBV23-1	TRBJ1-5	many	CARARRRGQGQPQHF	TGCGCCAGGGCCCGGCGGAGGGGGCAAGGACAGCCCCAGCATTTT
NA	TRBV30	TRBJ1-5	NA	CASGQSGGPQHF	TGTGCCTCAGGACAGAGCGGAGGGCCCCAGCATTTT
TRBD1	TRBV23-1	TRBJ1-1	many	CASSQLGGSPAFF	TGCGCCAGCAGTCAACTAGGGGGCTCTCCGGCTTTCTTT
TRBD2	TRBV5-1	TRBJ2-7	NA	CASSLETSGYYEQYF	TGCGCCAGCAGCTTGGAGACTAGCGGATACTACGAGCAGTACTTC
NA	TRBV7-7	TRBJ1-1	NA	CASSLLGWGDPNTEAFF	TGTGCTAGCAGCTTACTAGGGTGGGGAGACCCGAACACTGAAGCTTTCTTT